The TCR beta chain described here comes from a study of T cells in localized non-small cell lung cancer. Points from the study as a whole: The appearance of a median approximately 57 of the top 100 tumor clones was seen in adjacent lung. The highest T cell clonality was in uninvolved adjacent lung, above tumor.

Repertoires were generated with immunoSEQ multiplex PCR, while TCRdb's copy carries only in-frame clones and drops some. The top ten clones hold 7% to 8.5% of a sample with fewer than 50,000 clones, 83% of them seen once. Comments on this clone: Its antigen is undetermined.

This CDR3 is 11 amino acids long. Trimming left V 4 bases short and J 8 bases short, with 8 bases between. Germline V gene lookup returns CDR1 SEHNR and CDR2 FQNEAQ (reference sequence). The input for sequencing was PBMCs, taken before any cancer treatment. The TCR sequence derives from a man between 40 and 69 years old with stage II lung adenocarcinoma. The genes are TRBV7-9 and TRBJ1-2; D remains ambiguous. The CDR3 DNA reads TGTGCCAGCAGCTCTCGAACAGGCTACACCTTC. Its protein product is CASSSRTGYTF.